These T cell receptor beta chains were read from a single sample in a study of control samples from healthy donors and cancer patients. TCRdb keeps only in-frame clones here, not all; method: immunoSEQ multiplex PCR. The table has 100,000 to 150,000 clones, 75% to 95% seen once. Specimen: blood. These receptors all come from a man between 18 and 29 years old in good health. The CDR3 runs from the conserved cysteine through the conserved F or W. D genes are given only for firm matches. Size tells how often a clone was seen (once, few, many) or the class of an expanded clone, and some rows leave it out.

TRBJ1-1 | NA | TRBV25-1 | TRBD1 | CASSGTRQGAYLPEAFF | TGTGCCAGCAGCGGTACGAGACAGGGGGCGTACCTTCCTGAAGCTTTCTTT
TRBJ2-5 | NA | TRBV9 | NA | CASSVAGIGKGQETQYF | TGTGCCAGCAGCGTAGCCGGCATAGGGAAGGGGCAAGAGACCCAGTACTTC
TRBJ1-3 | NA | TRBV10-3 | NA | CAISERPGSGNTIYF | TGTGCCATCAGTGAGAGACCGGGCTCTGGAAACACCATATATTTT
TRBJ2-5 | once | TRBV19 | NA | CASSIVQTAGETQYF | TGTGCCAGTAGTATCGTTCAAACCGCGGGGGAGACCCAGTACTTC
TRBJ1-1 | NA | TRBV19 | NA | CASSIDRGGAPNTEAFF | TGTGCCAGTAGTATAGATAGGGGCGGTGCGCCGAACACTGAAGCTTTCTTT
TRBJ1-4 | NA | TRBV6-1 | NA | CASSPGQGREKLFF | TGTGCCAGCAGTCCGGGACAAGGACGGGAAAAACTGTTTTTT
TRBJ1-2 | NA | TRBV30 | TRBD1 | CAWRTTGTGRGGYTF | TGTGCCTGGAGGACTACCGGGACAGGAAGGGGTGGCTACACCTTC
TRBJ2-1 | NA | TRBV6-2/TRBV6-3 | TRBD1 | CASSYRDRETYNEQFF | TGTGCCAGCAGTTACCGGGACAGGGAAACCTACAATGAGCAGTTCTTC
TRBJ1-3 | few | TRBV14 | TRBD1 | CASSQWDSPSGNTIYF | TGTGCCAGCAGCCAATGGGACAGCCCCTCTGGAAACACCATATATTTT
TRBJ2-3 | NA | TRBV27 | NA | CASSFGPGTDTQYF | TGTGCCAGCAGTTTTGGTCCGGGAACAGATACGCAGTATTTT
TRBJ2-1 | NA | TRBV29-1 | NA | CSVVTGLNEQFF | TGCAGCGTGGTCACAGGGCTCAATGAGCAGTTCTTC
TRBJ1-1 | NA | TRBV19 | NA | CASSIYTEAFF | TGTGCCAGTAGTATTTATACTGAAGCTTTCTTT
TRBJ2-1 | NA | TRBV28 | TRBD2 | CASSLSYIRWTRNEQFF | TGTGCCAGCAGTTTATCCTACATCCGGTGGACTAGGAATGAGCAGTTCTTC
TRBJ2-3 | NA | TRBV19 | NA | CASSIGGRNTDTQYF | TGTGCCAGTAGTATCGGAGGCAGGAACACAGATACGCAGTATTTT
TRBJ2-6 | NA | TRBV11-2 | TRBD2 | CASSFTGLAGIGANVLTF | TGTGCCAGCAGCTTTACGGGACTAGCGGGAATCGGGGCCAACGTCCTGACTTTC
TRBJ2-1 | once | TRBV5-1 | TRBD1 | CASSTGQNSYNEQFF | TGCGCCAGCAGCACGGGACAGAACTCCTACAATGAGCAGTTCTTC